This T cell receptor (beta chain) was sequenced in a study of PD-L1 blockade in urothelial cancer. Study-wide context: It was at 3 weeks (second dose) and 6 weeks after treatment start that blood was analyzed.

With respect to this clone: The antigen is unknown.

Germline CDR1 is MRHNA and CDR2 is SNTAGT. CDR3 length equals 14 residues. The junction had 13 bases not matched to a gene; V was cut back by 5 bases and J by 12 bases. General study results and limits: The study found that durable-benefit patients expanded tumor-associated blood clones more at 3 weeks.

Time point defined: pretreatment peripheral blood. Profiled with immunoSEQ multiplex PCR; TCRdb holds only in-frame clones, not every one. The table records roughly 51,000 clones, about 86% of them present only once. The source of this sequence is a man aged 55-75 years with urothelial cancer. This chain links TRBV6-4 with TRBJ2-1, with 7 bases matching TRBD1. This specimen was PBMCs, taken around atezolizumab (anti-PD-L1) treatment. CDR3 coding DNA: TGTGCCAGCAGTCGCTCCGGGACAGAGAGAGTGCAGTTCTTC. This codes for CASSRSGTERVQFF.